This T cell receptor (beta chain) was retrieved from a study of T cells in Graves' hyperthyroidism and ophthalmopathy. The table lists this clonotype with many counts. From RNA transcripts, TCR beta CDR3 regions were amplified. TCR CDR3 underwent first-round RT-PCR with the HTBI primer set. MiXCR was run by TCRdb on the multiplex PCR reads, yielding one entry per CDR3 protein. Of 340,000 or so distinct CDR3 sequences in the sample, roughly 17% are singletons; the top ten hold approximately 31%. The source of this sequence is a young man with Graves' hyperthyroidism. The specimen sequenced was blood.

The CDR3 here is CASSPGTLSYEQYF. For the CDR3, the DNA is TGTGCCAGCAGTCCCGGGACACTTTCCTACGAGCAGTACTTC. The genes are TRBV28 and TRBJ2-7; D is perhaps TRBD1 (6 bases). Germline CDR1 and CDR2: MDHEN and SYDVKM. V was cut by 5 bases and J by 1 base, with 12 bases left in between. This CDR3 is 14 amino acids long.